This T cell receptor (beta chain) emerged from a study of T cells in localized non-small cell lung cancer. Study-level points and caveats: Heterogeneity remains possible, as sequencing covered one tumor region only.

Per germline, CDR1 SQVTM and CDR2 ANQGSEA. The CDR3 covers 14 residues. Trimming shortened V by 6 bases and J by 1 base, and 13 bases separated the two germline ends. Clones were read by immunoSEQ multiplex PCR, and TCRdb kept only the in-frame ones, dropping some. The sample contains about 41,000 clones, roughly 86% of which appear only once. Comments on this clone: Its antigen remains unknown.

The sample in question was peripheral blood, obtained before any cancer treatment. This rearrangement joins TRBV29-1 to TRBJ1-5, with D hard to call. The receptor's source is a female donor older than 55 with stage I squamous cell lung carcinoma. Written as DNA, the CDR3 is TGCAGCGTGGTGGGAACGGGGAGCAATCAGCCCCAGCATTTT. It codes for CSVVGTGSNQPQHF.